The clone carrying this T cell receptor beta chain was recorded once. Its specificity is unknown. The CDR3 sequence is 14 residues long. Germline V lookup: CDR1 GTSNPN, CDR2 SVGIG (reference sequence). V was cut by 0 bases and J by 7 bases, with 12 bases left in between. This record comes from a study of cytomegalovirus exposure and HLA in healthy donors. The study's findings and limits: In vitro confirmation showed three CMV-associated chains to be CMV antigen specific. For cytomegalovirus status, the classifier reportedly gave diagnoses with high specificity and sensitivity.

The protocol was immunoSEQ multiplex PCR, while the TCRdb copy is restricted to in-frame clones and leaves out a portion. The sample includes 45,000 to 65,000 clones, 85% to 90% seen only once; the top ten take around 16%. Donors were drawn from the approximately 120-subject validation cohort, separate from the roughly 610-subject first cohort. This receptor was obtained from a woman in her late teens or twenties in good health and CMV-seronegative. The rearrangement joins TRBV30 to TRBJ1-4; D might be TRBD1 (5 bases). Specimen: PBMCs. The CDR3 DNA follows: TGTGCCTGGAGTGTAAGGGGTGTGGGTGAAAAACTGTTTTTT. It codes for CAWSVRGVGEKLFF.